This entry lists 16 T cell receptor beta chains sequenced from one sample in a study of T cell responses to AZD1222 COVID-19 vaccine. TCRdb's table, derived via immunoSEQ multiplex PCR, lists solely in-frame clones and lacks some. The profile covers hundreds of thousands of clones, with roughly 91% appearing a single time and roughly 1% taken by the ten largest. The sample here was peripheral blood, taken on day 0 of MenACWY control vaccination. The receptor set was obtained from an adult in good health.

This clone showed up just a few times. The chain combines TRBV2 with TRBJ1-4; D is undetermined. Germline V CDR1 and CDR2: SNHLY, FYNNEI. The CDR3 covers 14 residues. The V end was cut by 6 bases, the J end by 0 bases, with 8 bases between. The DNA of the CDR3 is TGTGCCAGCAGAACGTCCCCAACTAATGAAAAACTGTTTTTT. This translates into CASRTSPTNEKLFF.

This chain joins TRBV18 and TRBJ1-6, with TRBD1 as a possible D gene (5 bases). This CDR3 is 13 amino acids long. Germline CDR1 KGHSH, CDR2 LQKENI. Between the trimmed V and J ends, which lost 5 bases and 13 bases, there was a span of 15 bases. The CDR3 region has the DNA TGTGCCAGCTCAAGGGGTCGAACAAGGCCCCTCCACTTT. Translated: CASSRGRTRPLHF.

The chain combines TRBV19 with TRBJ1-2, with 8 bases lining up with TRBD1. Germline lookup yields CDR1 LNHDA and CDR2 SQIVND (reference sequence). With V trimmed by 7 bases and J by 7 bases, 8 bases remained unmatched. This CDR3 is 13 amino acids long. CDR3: CASTWDRRSGYTF. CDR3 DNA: TGTGCCAGTACGTGGGACAGGAGGTCTGGCTACACCTTC.

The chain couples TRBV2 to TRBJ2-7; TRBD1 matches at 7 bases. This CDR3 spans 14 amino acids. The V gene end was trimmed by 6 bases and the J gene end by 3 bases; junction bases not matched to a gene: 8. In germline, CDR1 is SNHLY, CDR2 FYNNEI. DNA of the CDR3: TGTGCCAGCAGCGACAGGGATGTTCGCTACGAGCAGTACTTC. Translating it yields CASSDRDVRYEQYF.

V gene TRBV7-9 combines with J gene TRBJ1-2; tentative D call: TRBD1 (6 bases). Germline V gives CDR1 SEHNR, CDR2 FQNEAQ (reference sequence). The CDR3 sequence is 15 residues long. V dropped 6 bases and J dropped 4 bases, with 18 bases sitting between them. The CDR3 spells CASRKPEGQIYGYTF. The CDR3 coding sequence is TGTGCCAGCAGAAAACCAGAAGGACAGATCTATGGCTACACCTTC.

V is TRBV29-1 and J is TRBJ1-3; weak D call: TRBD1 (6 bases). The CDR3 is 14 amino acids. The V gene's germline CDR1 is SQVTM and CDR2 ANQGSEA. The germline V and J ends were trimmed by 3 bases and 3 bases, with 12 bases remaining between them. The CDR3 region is CSVDRGASGNTIYF. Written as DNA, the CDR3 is TGCAGCGTTGATCGGGGGGCAAGTGGAAACACCATATATTTT.

The CDR3 region is CASSKPNRGTGELFF. The CDR3 nucleotides read TGTGCCAGCAGCAAACCTAACAGAGGCACCGGGGAGCTGTTTTTT. The chain combines TRBV7-2 with TRBJ2-2; D not resolved. V was cut by 5 bases and J by 4 bases, with 14 bases left in between. This CDR3 is built from 15 residues. Germline V lookup: CDR1 SGHTA, CDR2 FQGNSA.

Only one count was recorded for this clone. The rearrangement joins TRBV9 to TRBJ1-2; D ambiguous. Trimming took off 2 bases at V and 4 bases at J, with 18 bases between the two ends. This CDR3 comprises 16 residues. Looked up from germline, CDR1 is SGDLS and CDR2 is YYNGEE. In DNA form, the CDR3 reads TGTGCCAGCAGCGTCGGGGATGTTTTTAGTAGCTATGGCTACACCTTC. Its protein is CASSVGDVFSSYGYTF.

The CDR3 DNA sequence: TGTGCCAGCAGCCGTTCAGGGAACACTGAAGCTTTCTTT. This sequence encodes CASSRSGNTEAFF. The genes are TRBV6-5 and TRBJ1-1, with no clear D. The CDR3 consists of 13 residues. Trimming took 6 bases from V and 1 from J, leaving 9 bases between them. Germline V CDR1 and CDR2: MNHEY, SVGAGI.

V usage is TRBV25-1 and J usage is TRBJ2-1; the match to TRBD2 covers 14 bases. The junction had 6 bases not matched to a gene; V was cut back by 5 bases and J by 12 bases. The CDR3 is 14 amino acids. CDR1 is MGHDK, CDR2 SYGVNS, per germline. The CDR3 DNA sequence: TGTGCCAGCAGTAAGGGACTAGCGGGGGAAAGGCAGTTCTTC. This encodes CASSKGLAGERQFF.

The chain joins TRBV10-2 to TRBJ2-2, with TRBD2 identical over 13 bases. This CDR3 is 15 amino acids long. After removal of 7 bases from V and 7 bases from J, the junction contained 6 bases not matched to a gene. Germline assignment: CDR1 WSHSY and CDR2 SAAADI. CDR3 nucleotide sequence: TGCGCCAGCACCAGGACTAGCGGGGGTGGCGGGGAGCTGTTTTTT. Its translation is CASTRTSGGGGELFF.

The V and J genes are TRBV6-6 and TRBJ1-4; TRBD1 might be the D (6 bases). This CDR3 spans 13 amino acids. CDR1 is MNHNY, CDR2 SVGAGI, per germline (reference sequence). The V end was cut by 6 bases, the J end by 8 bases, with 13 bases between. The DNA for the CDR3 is TGTGCCAGCAGGGAGGGAGGGGGAGAAAAACTGTTTTTT. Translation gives CASREGGGEKLFF.

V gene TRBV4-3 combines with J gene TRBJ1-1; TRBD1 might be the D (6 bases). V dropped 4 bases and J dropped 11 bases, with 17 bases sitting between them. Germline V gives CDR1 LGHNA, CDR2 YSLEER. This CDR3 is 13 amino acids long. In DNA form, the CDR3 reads TGCGCCAGCAGCCCCTTGGCAGGGGTGGGGGCTTTCTTT. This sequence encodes CASSPLAGVGAFF.

The CDR3: CASSPPGGGDTEAFF. CDR3 DNA: TGTGCCAGCAGCCCGCCCGGGGGGGGTGACACTGAAGCTTTCTTT. The chain links TRBV7-9 to TRBJ1-1; maybe TRBD1 (5 bases). CDR1 is SEHNR and CDR2 is FQNEAQ in the germline V gene (reference sequence). Trimming took 5 bases from V and 3 from J, leaving 16 bases between them. This CDR3 is 15 amino acids long.

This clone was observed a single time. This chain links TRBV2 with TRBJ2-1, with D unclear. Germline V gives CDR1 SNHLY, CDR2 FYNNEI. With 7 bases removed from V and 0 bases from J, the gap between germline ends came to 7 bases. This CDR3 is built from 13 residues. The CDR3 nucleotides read TGTGCCAGCAACACCTTCTCCTACAATGAGCAGTTCTTC. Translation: CASNTFSYNEQFF.

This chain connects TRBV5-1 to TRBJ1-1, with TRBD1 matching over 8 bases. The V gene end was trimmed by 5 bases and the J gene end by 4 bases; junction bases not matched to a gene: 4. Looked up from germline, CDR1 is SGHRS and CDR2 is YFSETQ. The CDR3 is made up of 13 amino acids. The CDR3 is CASSRDRSTEAFF. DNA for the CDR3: TGCGCCAGCAGTCGGGACAGGAGCACTGAAGCTTTCTTT.